Below, 20 T cell receptor beta chains from the same sample are listed, as sequenced in a study of blood T cell repertoires in COVID-19. The assay was immunoSEQ multiplex PCR, and TCRdb's table has in-frame clones only and misses some. The sample holds some 270,000 clones, 65% to 85% seen once. The source material was PBMCs or T cells enriched from blood (not recorded which). The receptors come from a man aged 45-65 years who had recovered from COVID-19.

The chain uses TRBV2 and TRBJ2-5; 7 nucleotides line up with TRBD1. Trimming removed 1 base from V and 4 bases from J; junction bases left unmatched: 6. Per germline, CDR1 SNHLY and CDR2 FYNNEI. The CDR3 sequence is 15 residues long. The CDR3 sequence: CASSEEGQQRETQYF. The CDR3 DNA reads as TGTGCCAGCAGTGAAGAGGGACAGCAGAGAGAGACCCAGTACTTC. Filled out from reference TRBV2 and TRBJ2-5, the complete variable domain reads EPEVTQTPSHQVTQMGQEVILRCVPISNHLYFYWYRQILGQKVEFLVSFYNNEISEKSEIFDDQFSVERPDGSNFTLKIRSTKLEDSAMYFCASSEEGQQRETQYFGPGTRLLVL.

The chain carries TRBV19 and TRBJ2-7, with a tentative D call TRBD2 (6 bases). The CDR3 loop spans 17 amino acids. Trimming took off 4 bases at V and 3 bases at J, with 22 bases between the two ends. Germline V gene lookup returns CDR1 LNHDA and CDR2 SQIVND (reference sequence). As DNA, the CDR3 is TGTGCCAGTAGTACCCCATCGGGACTCCTAAGCCACTACGAGCAGTACTTC. This translates into CASSTPSGLLSHYEQYF.

The chain couples TRBV27 to TRBJ1-4; weak D call: TRBD1 (5 bases). Germline V gene data show CDR1 as MNHEY and CDR2 as SMNVEV (reference sequence). This CDR3 has 14 amino acids. Trimming took 3 bases from V and 8 from J, leaving 13 bases between them. The CDR3 nucleotides are TGTGCCAGCAGTTTGGGCAGGCCAGGGGAAAAACTGTTTTTT. Protein product: CASSLGRPGEKLFF.

The V call is TRBV7-2, the J call TRBJ2-5; D may be TRBD2 (6 bases). The CDR3 has 14 residues. Germline CDR1 and CDR2: SGHTA and FQGNSA. Trimming cost V 8 bases and J 4 bases, with 17 bases left between them. In DNA form, the CDR3 reads TGTGCCAGCCTCTCCGGAGGGGCGGGAGAGACCCAGTACTTC. Translation: CASLSGGAGETQYF.

The chain carries TRBV18 and TRBJ2-7, with a tentative D call TRBD2 (6 bases). V lost 2 bases and J lost 4, with 27 bases in between. The CDR3 spans 19 residues. Germline loops: CDR1 KGHSH, CDR2 LQKENI. CDR3 nucleotide sequence: TGTGCCAGCTCACCATCCGCGACCTCTCCGGGGGAGAATTTTTACGAGCAGTACTTC. Its protein product is CASSPSATSPGENFYEQYF.

V usage is TRBV27 and J usage is TRBJ2-7; the match to TRBD1 covers 8 bases. The CDR3 sequence is 16 residues long. V shed 5 bases and J 6 bases; nucleotides not matched to a gene: 15. The germline CDR1 and CDR2 sequences are MNHEY and SMNVEV (reference sequence). The CDR3 here is CASSNTPGGLIGEQYF. In DNA, the CDR3 is TGTGCCAGCAGTAACACCCCAGGGGGCCTTATCGGCGAGCAGTACTTC.

The rearrangement links TRBV2 to TRBJ2-7; no reliable D call. The germline V and J ends were trimmed by 10 bases and 7 bases, with 5 bases remaining between them. Per germline, CDR1 SNHLY and CDR2 FYNNEI. The CDR3 has 8 residues. CDR3 in amino acids: CATGEQYF. The CDR3 region has the DNA TGTGCCACCGGGGAGCAGTACTTC.

The V gene is TRBV18, the J gene TRBJ2-6, with 10 nucleotides matching TRBD1. The length of the CDR3 is 18 residues. V trimming: 5 bases; J trimming: 3 bases; junction bases outside the gene matches: 10. In germline, CDR1 is KGHSH, CDR2 LQKENI. CDR3 sequence: CASSNTGQGVVGANVLTF. For the CDR3, the DNA is TGTGCCAGCTCAAACACAGGACAGGGGGTAGTTGGGGCCAACGTCCTGACTTTC. Using reference TRBV18 and TRBJ2-6 for the parts outside the CDR3, the full variable domain is NAGVMQNPRHLVRRRGQEARLRCSPMKGHSHVYWYRQLPEEGLKFMVYLQKENIIDESGMPKERFSAEFPKEGPSILRIQQVVRGDSAAYFCASSNTGQGVVGANVLTFGAGSRLTVL.

CDR3 sequence (DNA): TGTGCCAGCAGACCGGACAGCCCCCCCGGCTACGAGCAGTACTTC. It encodes CASRPDSPPGYEQYF. J is TRBJ2-7 and V is TRBV28; D possibly corresponds to TRBD1 (6 bases). Germline CDR1 is MDHEN and CDR2 is SYDVKM. CDR3 length: 15 amino acids. Deletions cut 6 bases from V and 3 bases from J, with 18 bases between.

This clone was picked up one time. The chain carries TRBV5-1 and TRBJ2-5, with TRBD1 matching 9 bases. The CDR3 runs to 15 residues. The V and J ends lost 8 bases and 5 bases, in that order; junction bases with no gene match: 13. Germline V gene lookup returns CDR1 SGHRS and CDR2 YFSETQ. CDR3 coding DNA: TGCGCCAGGGGCCCTAATGGGACAGGGAAGGAGACCCAGTACTTC. Protein: CARGPNGTGKETQYF.

The chain uses TRBV3-1 (or the pseudogene TRBV3-2) and TRBJ1-4; TRBD1 aligns across 8 bases. CDR1 is LGHDT and CDR2 is YNNKEL in the germline V gene (reference sequence). V lost 1 base to trimming and J lost 7 bases; unmatched junction nucleotides: 8. The CDR3 has 16 residues. The CDR3 is CASSQVRGTGFEKLFF. The CDR3 DNA follows: TGTGCCAGCAGCCAAGTTCGCGGGACAGGATTTGAAAAACTGTTTTTT.

CDR3 loop: CASHARDNSPLHF. The CDR3 DNA reads as TGTGCCAGCCACGCCAGGGATAATTCACCCCTCCACTTT. V gene TRBV19 combines with J gene TRBJ1-6; possible D gene TRBD1, 5 bases. CDR1 is LNHDA and CDR2 is SQIVND in the germline V gene (reference sequence). V lost 9 bases and J lost 5, with 11 bases in between. CDR3 length: 13 residues.

V is TRBV20-1 and J is TRBJ1-2; 7 bases map to TRBD1. V trimming: 6 bases; J trimming: 4 bases; junction bases outside the gene matches: 2. Germline values: CDR1 DFQATT, CDR2 SNEGSKA (reference sequence). This CDR3 has 11 amino acids. The CDR3 is CSAWDSYGYTF. In DNA, the CDR3 is TGCAGTGCCTGGGACAGCTATGGCTACACCTTC.

This chain joins TRBV19 and TRBJ1-2; no reliable D call. Germline assignment: CDR1 LNHDA and CDR2 SQIVND (reference sequence). Trimming cost V 3 bases and J 8 bases, with 16 bases left between them. The CDR3 is made up of 14 amino acids. CDR3 nucleotide sequence: TGTGCCAGTAGTATCTCGCCCCGGGCGGGCGGCTACACCTTC. It codes for CASSISPRAGGYTF.

The chain combines TRBV12-2 with TRBJ2-1; the table names TRBD2, a call not compared with the DNA. TRBV12-2 is deemed a pseudogene. CDR3 size: 11 residues. CDR3 nucleotides: TGTGCAAGTCGCTTGACTGGGAGGGAGTTCTTC. It codes for CASRLTGREFF.

V usage is TRBV28 and J usage is TRBJ1-1, with 7 bases aligning to TRBD1. This CDR3 is built from 15 residues. In germline, CDR1 is MDHEN, CDR2 SYDVKM. Trimming at V came to 6 bases and at J to 5 bases, leaving 12 bases not matched to a gene. Here the CDR3 reads CASSGPRDSRTEAFF. In DNA form, the CDR3 reads TGTGCCAGCAGCGGACCTCGGGACAGTCGGACTGAAGCTTTCTTT.

The chain recombines TRBV5-1 with TRBJ1-3; 9 bases fit TRBD1. V lost 6 bases to trimming and J lost 0 bases; unmatched junction nucleotides: 4. The CDR3 extends over 15 amino acids. The germline V gene encodes CDR1 SGHRS and CDR2 YFSETQ. As DNA, the CDR3 is TGCGCCAGCACACAGGGGGCGACCTCTGGAAACACCATATATTTT. It codes for CASTQGATSGNTIYF.

The chain joins TRBV12-5 to TRBJ2-4, with 8 bases aligning to TRBD2. The germline gives CDR1 LGHNT, CDR2 FRNRAP. This CDR3 contains 20 residues. V was clipped by 5 bases and J by 3 bases; unmatched bases: 21. CDR3 region: CASGHPTGREADFDKNIQYF. CDR3 sequence (DNA): TGTGCTAGTGGTCACCCTACTGGGCGGGAGGCGGACTTTGACAAAAACATTCAGTACTTC.

The chain is built from TRBV11-3 and TRBJ2-7, with 7 bases aligning to TRBD1. The CDR3 contains 15 residues. Germline V gene lookup returns CDR1 SGHNT and CDR2 YENEEA. The V and J ends lost 3 bases and 3 bases, in that order; junction bases with no gene match: 8. The CDR3 loop reads CASSFPRQGLYEQYF. As DNA, the CDR3 is TGTGCCAGCAGCTTTCCAAGACAGGGCCTCTACGAGCAGTACTTC.

The V and J genes are TRBV9 and TRBJ2-5; weak D call: TRBD2 (5 bases). The CDR3 consists of 14 residues. Germline V gene data show CDR1 as SGDLS and CDR2 as YYNGEE. V dropped 2 bases and J dropped 1 base, with 9 bases sitting between them. The CDR3 DNA reads as TGTGCCAGCAGCGTCGGCGGGCCCCAAGAGACCCAGTACTTC. It translates to CASSVGGPQETQYF.